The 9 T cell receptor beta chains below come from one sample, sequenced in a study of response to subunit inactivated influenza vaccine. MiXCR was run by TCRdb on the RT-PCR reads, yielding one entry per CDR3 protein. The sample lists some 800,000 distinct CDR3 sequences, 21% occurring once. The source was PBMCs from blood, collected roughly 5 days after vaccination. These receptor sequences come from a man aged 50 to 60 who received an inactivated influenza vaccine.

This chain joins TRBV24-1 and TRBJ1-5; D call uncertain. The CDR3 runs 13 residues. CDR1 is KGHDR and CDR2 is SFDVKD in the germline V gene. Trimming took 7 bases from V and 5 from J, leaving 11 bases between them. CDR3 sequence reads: CATSEGGHQPQHF. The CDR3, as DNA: TGTGCCACCAGCGAGGGAGGTCATCAGCCCCAGCATTTT.

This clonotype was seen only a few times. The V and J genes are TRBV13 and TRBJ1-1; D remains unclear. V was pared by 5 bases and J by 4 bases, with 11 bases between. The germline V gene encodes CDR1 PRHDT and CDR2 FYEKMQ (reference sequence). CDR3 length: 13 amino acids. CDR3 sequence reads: CASSPTQVTEAFF. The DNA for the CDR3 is TGTGCCAGCAGCCCTACGCAAGTCACTGAAGCTTTCTTT. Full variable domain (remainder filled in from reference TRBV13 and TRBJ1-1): AAGVIQSPRHLIKEKRETATLKCYPIPRHDTVYWYQQGPGQDPQFLISFYEKMQSDKGSIPDRFSAQQFSDYHSELNMSSLELGDSALYFCASSPTQVTEAFFGQGTRLTVV.

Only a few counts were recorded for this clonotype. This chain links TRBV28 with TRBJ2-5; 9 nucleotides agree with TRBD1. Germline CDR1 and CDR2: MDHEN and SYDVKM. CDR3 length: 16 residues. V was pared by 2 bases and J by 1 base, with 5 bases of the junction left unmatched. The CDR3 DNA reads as TGTGCCAGCAGTTTAGGGGACAGGGAAATCCAAGAGACCCAGTACTTC. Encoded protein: CASSLGDREIQETQYF.

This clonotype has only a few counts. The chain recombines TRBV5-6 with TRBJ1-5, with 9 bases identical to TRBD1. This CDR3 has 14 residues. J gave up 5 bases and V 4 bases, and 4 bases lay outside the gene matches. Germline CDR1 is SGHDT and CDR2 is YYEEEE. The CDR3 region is CASSLQGADQPQHF. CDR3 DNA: TGTGCCAGCAGCCTACAGGGGGCTGATCAGCCCCAGCATTTT.

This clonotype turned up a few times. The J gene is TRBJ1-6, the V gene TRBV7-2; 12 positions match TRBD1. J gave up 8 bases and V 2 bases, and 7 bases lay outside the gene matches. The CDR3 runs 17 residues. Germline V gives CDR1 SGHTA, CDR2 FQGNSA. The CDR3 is CASSLRGQGAGDSPLHF. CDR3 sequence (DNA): TGTGCCAGCAGCTTAAGGGGACAGGGGGCAGGCGATTCACCCCTCCACTTT.

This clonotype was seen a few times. CDR3 sequence (DNA): TGCGCCAGCAGCTTGGCCAACAGGGGGTCCATGAACACTGAAGCTTTCTTT. It encodes CASSLANRGSMNTEAFF. The J gene is TRBJ1-1, the V gene TRBV5-1; 8 bases align to TRBD1. CDR1 SGHRS and CDR2 YFSETQ come from the germline V gene. J lost 0 bases, V lost 0 bases, and 7 bases had no gene match. This CDR3 has 17 residues.

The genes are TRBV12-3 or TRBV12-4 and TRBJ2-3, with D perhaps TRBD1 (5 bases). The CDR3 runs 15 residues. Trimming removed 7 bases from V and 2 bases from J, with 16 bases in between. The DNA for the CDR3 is TGTGCCAGCAAACGGACATCGGGCCTCACAGATACGCAGTATTTT. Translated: CASKRTSGLTDTQYF.

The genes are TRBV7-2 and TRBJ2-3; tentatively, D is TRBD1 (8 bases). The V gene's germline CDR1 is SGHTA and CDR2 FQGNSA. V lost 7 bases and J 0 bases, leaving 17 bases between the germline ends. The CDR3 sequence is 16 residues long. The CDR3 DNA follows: TGTGCCAGCACCTACAGGGGGGGCGTAAGCACAGATACGCAGTATTTT. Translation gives CASTYRGGVSTDTQYF.

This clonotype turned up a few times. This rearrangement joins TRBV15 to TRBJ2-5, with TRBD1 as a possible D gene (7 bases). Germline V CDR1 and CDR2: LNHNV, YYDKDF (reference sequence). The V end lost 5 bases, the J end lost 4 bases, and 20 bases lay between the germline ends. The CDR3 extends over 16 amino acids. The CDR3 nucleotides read TGTGCCACCAGCGGTGGAGGGGGCGCCCATAGAGAGACCCAGTACTTC. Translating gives CATSGGGGAHRETQYF.